A single sample is the source of the 27 T cell receptor beta chains below, sequenced in a study of CD8+CD57+ T cells in acquired aplastic anemia. The TCR beta profiling, which covered VDJ combination and CDR3 sequence, was carried out using genomic DNA as the template. TCRdb itself ran the reads through MiXCR, one entry per CDR3 protein. The data contain about 400,000 distinct CDR3 sequences, 55% to 75% of them singletons. The sequenced sample consisted of sorted CD4+, CD8+, or CD8+CD57+ T cells (not recorded which) from PBMCs. The receptors were sampled from a human donor in good health, serving as a control.

This sequence joins TRBV29-1 and TRBJ1-2; maybe TRBD1 (5 bases). The CDR3 runs 14 residues. Germline CDR1 and CDR2: SQVTM and ANQGSEA. Trimming took 2 bases from V and 8 from J, leaving 18 bases between them. CDR3: CSVESLPAGYGYTF. CDR3 DNA sequence: TGCAGCGTTGAATCCCTTCCAGCAGGGTACGGCTACACCTTC.

This rearrangement joins TRBV7-3 to TRBJ2-7; D not resolved. The CDR3 spans 13 residues. Between the trimmed V and J ends, which lost 3 bases and 11 bases, there was a span of 17 bases. Looked up from germline, CDR1 is SGHTA and CDR2 is FQGTGA. The CDR3 loop reads CASSLAGHYEEYF. The CDR3 region has the DNA TGTGCCAGCAGCTTGGCCGGGCATTATGAGGAGTACTTC. Based on the CDR3 plus reference TRBV7-3 and TRBJ2-7, the full variable domain is GAGVSQTPSNKVTEKGKYVELRCDPISGHTALYWYRQSLGQGPEFLIYFQGTGAADDSGLPNDRFFAVRPEGSVSTLKIQRTERGDSAVYLCASSLAGHYEEYFGPGTRLTVT.

The chain uses TRBV10-3 and TRBJ1-2, with D possibly matching TRBD1 (6 bases). This CDR3 contains 13 residues. V lost 10 bases and J 5 bases, leaving 17 bases between the germline ends. The V gene's germline CDR1 is ENHRY and CDR2 SYGVKD. CDR3 in amino acids: CASRPTGTYGYTF. CDR3 sequence (DNA): TGTGCCAGCAGACCTACAGGGACGTATGGCTACACCTTC.

This clonotype occurred many times. The rearrangement links TRBV12-3 or TRBV12-4 to TRBJ2-1, with D hard to call. Trimming took off 3 bases at V and 9 bases at J, with 9 bases between the two ends. The CDR3 extends over 12 amino acids. CDR3 nucleotides: TGTGCCAGCAGTTTGCCGACGGGTGAGCAGTTCTTC. Protein sequence: CASSLPTGEQFF.

The count of this clonotype is one. The rearrangement links TRBV12-3 or TRBV12-4 to TRBJ2-1; D is perhaps TRBD1 (6 bases). The CDR3 is made up of 14 amino acids. The V end lost 5 bases, the J end lost 9 bases, and 17 bases lay between the germline ends. The CDR3 is CASSPLGANTEQFF. CDR3 DNA: TGTGCCAGCAGTCCGTTGGGGGCTAATACTGAGCAGTTCTTC.

Many counts were recorded for this clonotype. The J gene is TRBJ1-1, the V gene TRBV6-1; D call uncertain. The CDR3 is made up of 12 amino acids. Germline assignment: CDR1 MNHNS and CDR2 SASEGT. Trimming left V 2 bases short and J 1 base short, with 2 bases between. The CDR3 sequence is CASSEQNTEAFF. The CDR3 DNA reads as TGTGCCAGCAGTGAACAGAACACTGAAGCTTTCTTT.

This clonotype was counted a single time. This CDR3 fails to terminate in the conserved phenylalanine or tryptophan, so it likely reflects a read error. The chain joins TRBV9 to TRBJ1-5; 9 positions agree with TRBD1. Germline V gives CDR1 SGDLS, CDR2 YYNGEE. The CDR3 is 15 residues long. DNA of the CDR3: TGTGCCAGCAGTGGGACAGGGACGGGCAACCAGCCCCAGCATTCT. Translating gives CASSGTGTGNQPQHS.

V and J are TRBV20-1 and TRBJ2-7, with TRBD2 matching over 7 bases. Germline loops: CDR1 DFQATT, CDR2 SNEGSKA (reference sequence). The V gene end was trimmed by 1 base and the J gene end by 0 bases; junction bases not matched to a gene: 9. There are 16 residues in the CDR3. The CDR3, as DNA: TGCAGTGCTAGAGGATTGGGGCGGGGGAGCTCCTACGAGCAGTACTTC. Residues: CSARGLGRGSSYEQYF.

The CDR3 here is CAISKDIGTYGYTF. The CDR3, as DNA: TGTGCCATCAGTAAGGACATCGGTACCTATGGCTACACCTTC. This rearrangement joins TRBV10-3 to TRBJ1-2, with D perhaps matching TRBD1 (5 bases). Trimming pared 5 bases from V and 4 bases from J, leaving 14 bases between. The CDR3 runs to 14 residues. CDR1 is ENHRY, CDR2 SYGVKD, per germline.

The V and J genes are TRBV7-9 and TRBJ2-7; no definite D call. Trimming pared 6 bases from V and 2 bases from J, leaving 17 bases between. The germline V gene has CDR1 SEHNR and CDR2 FQNEAQ (reference sequence). The CDR3 is made up of 15 amino acids. CDR3 loop: CASSEVEAGPYEQYF. CDR3 nucleotides: TGTGCCAGCAGTGAAGTGGAAGCAGGACCCTACGAGCAGTACTTC.

This chain's CDR3 is CASSLVGLAESTDTQYF. Written as DNA, the CDR3 is TGTGCCAGCAGCTTGGTAGGACTAGCGGAGAGCACAGATACGCAGTATTTT. The chain combines TRBV5-4 with TRBJ2-3, with TRBD2 matching 10 bases. The CDR3 sequence is 17 residues long. The V gene end was trimmed by 0 bases and the J gene end by 0 bases; junction bases not matched to a gene: 4. Germline CDR1 is SGHNT and CDR2 is YYREEE (reference sequence).

This clonotype has just a few counts. Because the CDR3 is missing its conserved closing phenylalanine or tryptophan, this is likely a read error. The DNA is omitted, as the CDR3 cannot be located on it reliably, and the CDR3 follows TCRdb's listing. Here the CDR3 reads CASSRDRGQPQHFGD. The V gene is TRBV2, the J gene TRBJ2-5; TRBD1 is the table's D call, not checked against the DNA. Per germline, CDR1 SNHLY and CDR2 FYNNEI. The CDR3 comprises 15 residues, both ends counted.

The chain is built from TRBV20-1 and TRBJ2-7; a possible D gene is TRBD1 (6 bases). There are 13 residues in the CDR3. Deletions cut 4 bases from V and 8 bases from J, with 18 bases between. Looked up from germline, CDR1 is DFQATT and CDR2 is SNEGSKA (reference sequence). The CDR3 spells CSAMPGQRNKQYF. The DNA of the CDR3 is TGCAGTGCTATGCCGGGACAAAGAAACAAGCAGTACTTC.

This clonotype was counted at least ten times. The V call is TRBV5-1, the J call TRBJ1-1; D not certain. This CDR3 has 14 residues. Germline CDR1 and CDR2: SGHRS and YFSETQ. Trimming took off 4 bases at V and 4 bases at J, with 14 bases between the two ends. CDR3 nucleotide sequence: TGCGCCAGCAGCGCCCTGACGGGTAGCACTGAAGCTTTCTTT. This sequence encodes CASSALTGSTEAFF.

Details on this clonotype: Sequence at one end of the junction differs from germline and may be a read error. This chain connects TRBV5-1 to TRBJ2-7; the D gene could be TRBD1 or TRBD2 (5 bases each). CDR3 length: 11 residues. Germline V CDR1 and CDR2: SGHRS, YFSETQ. The CDR3 DNA reads TGCGCCAGCAGCTACGGGGCCGACGAGGACTTC. Amino acid sequence: CASSYGADEDF.

In DNA, the CDR3 is TGTGCCAGCAGCCCTAGTTTGGTTTCACCCCTCCACTTT. Translating it yields CASSPSLVSPLHF. The chain joins TRBV5-6 to TRBJ1-6, with D unresolved. V was trimmed by 4 bases and J by 9 bases, leaving 11 bases between them. The CDR3 runs to 13 residues. Germline V gives CDR1 SGHDT, CDR2 YYEEEE.

The rearrangement uses TRBV7-2 and TRBJ2-3; D might be TRBD1 (5 bases). Per the germline V gene, CDR1 is SGHTA and CDR2 is FQGNSA. V was trimmed by 2 bases and J by 15 bases, leaving 24 bases between them. The CDR3 contains 15 residues. CDR3: CASSLRPSTGYSGYF. The CDR3 region has the DNA TGTGCCAGCAGCTTACGACCCTCCACAGGCTACTCTGGATATTTT.

Notes on this clonotype: One end of the junction does not line up with germline, which may come from a read error. This chain joins TRBV7-2 and TRBJ1-6; D is possibly TRBD1 (5 bases). CDR3 length: 14 amino acids. The germline V gene encodes CDR1 SGHTA and CDR2 FQGNSA. CDR3 bases: TGTGCCAGCAGCTTGGGGGGGGAGGGTTCACCGCTGTATTTT. Translation: CASSLGGEGSPLYF.

The chain joins TRBV15 to TRBJ2-1, with 7 bases that match TRBD1. Trimming cost V 10 bases and J 6 bases; bases outside gene matches: 12. Germline V lookup: CDR1 LNHNV, CDR2 YYDKDF (reference sequence). The CDR3 totals 14 residues. For the CDR3, the DNA is TGTGCCAGCCGGCCACGGACAGGAAGCAATGAGCAGTTCTTC. This gives the protein CASRPRTGSNEQFF.

Comment on this clonotype: At one boundary the junction diverges from the germline segment, which might be a read error. In DNA form, the CDR3 reads TGTGCCAGTAGTGCCGGGACAGTCTATGGCTATACCTTC. Residues: CASSAGTVYGYTF. This chain uses TRBV19 with TRBJ1-2; 7 bases are shared with TRBD1. CDR1 is LNHDA, CDR2 SQIVND, per germline (reference sequence). The CDR3 contains 13 residues.

This clonotype occurred many times. This chain links TRBV30 with TRBJ1-3; D is ambiguous. V gave up 0 bases and J gave up 0 bases, with 9 bases separating them. The length of the CDR3 is 15 residues. The germline gives CDR1 GTSNPN, CDR2 SVGIG (reference sequence). The CDR3 loop is CAWSVNPDSGNTIYF. The CDR3 DNA is TGTGCCTGGAGTGTAAATCCGGACTCTGGAAACACCATATATTTT.

J is TRBJ2-7 and V is TRBV20-1; possibly TRBD1 or TRBD2 for D (7 bases each). Trimming removed 3 bases at V and 3 bases at J, with 24 bases between. The CDR3 consists of 17 residues. CDR1 is DFQATT and CDR2 is SNEGSKA in the germline V gene (reference sequence). Here the CDR3 DNA reads TGCAGTGCTAGCCAGCGCAATGATCAGGGGGGGGGCTACGAGCAGTACTTC. Protein sequence: CSASQRNDQGGGYEQYF.

The CDR3 sequence is CASSVAPLLRAVHEQFF. DNA for the CDR3: TGTGCCAGCAGCGTAGCTCCTCTCCTACGAGCAGTACATGAGCAGTTCTTC. The chain has TRBV9 and TRBJ2-1, with unresolved D. Germline CDR1 reads SGDLS; CDR2 reads YYNGEE. V shed 0 bases and J shed 8 bases, with 21 bases lying between them. The CDR3 has 17 residues.

This chain connects TRBV6-5 to TRBJ2-3; 9 nucleotides line up with TRBD2. Germline V lookup: CDR1 MNHEY, CDR2 SVGAGI. CDR3 size: 17 residues. V gave up 6 bases and J gave up 5 bases; unmatched junction bases: 15. For the CDR3, the DNA is TGTGCCAGCAGCAGCCTCGCGCGGGGGGGGCCGAAAGATACGCAGTATTTT. Amino acid sequence: CASSSLARGGPKDTQYF.

This clonotype was observed once. One end of the junction is discordant with germline, which a read error may explain. The chain links TRBV2 to TRBJ2-5, with a tentative D call TRBD2 (5 bases). The CDR3 has 14 residues. Germline CDR1 reads SNHLY; CDR2 reads FYNNEI. The CDR3, as DNA: TGTGCCCGCAGTCAGGACTTGCTCCAAGAGACCCAATACTTC. Translating gives CARSQDLLQETQYF.

This clonotype occurred many times. The chain recombines TRBV12-3 or TRBV12-4 with TRBJ2-5; D remains ambiguous. The germline V and J ends were trimmed by 2 bases and 1 base, with 5 bases remaining between them. The CDR3 loop spans 13 amino acids. This chain's CDR3 is CASSLSPQETQYF. For the CDR3, the DNA is TGTGCCAGCAGTTTATCCCCCCAAGAGACCCAGTACTTC.

Written as DNA, the CDR3 is TGCGCCAGCAGACCTCCGATAGGGGGCCTGCCCCAGCATTTT. Its protein is CASRPPIGGLPQHF. The chain employs TRBV5-1 and TRBJ1-5, with 7 nucleotides matching TRBD1. V lost 5 bases and J lost 9; bases outside the gene matches: 11. The length of the CDR3 is 14 residues. Germline-derived CDR1 and CDR2 are SGHRS and YFSETQ. The whole variable domain, remainder taken from reference TRBV5-1 and TRBJ1-5, is KAGVTQTPRYLIKTRGQQVTLSCSPISGHRSVSWYQQTPGQGLQFLFEYFSETQRNKGNFPGRFSGRQFSNSRSEMNVSTLELGDSALYLCASRPPIGGLPQHFGDGTRLSIL.